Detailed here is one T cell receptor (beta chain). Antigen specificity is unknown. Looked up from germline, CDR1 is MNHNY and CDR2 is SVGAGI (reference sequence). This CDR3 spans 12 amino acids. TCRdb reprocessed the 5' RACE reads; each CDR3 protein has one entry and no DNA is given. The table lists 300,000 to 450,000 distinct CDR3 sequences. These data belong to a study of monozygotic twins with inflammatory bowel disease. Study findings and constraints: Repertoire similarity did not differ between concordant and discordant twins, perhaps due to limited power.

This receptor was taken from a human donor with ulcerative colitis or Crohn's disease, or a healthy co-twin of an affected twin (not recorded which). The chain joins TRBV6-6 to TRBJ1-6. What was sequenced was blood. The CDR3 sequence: CASSYGHSPLHF.